This T cell receptor beta chain was recorded in a study of cytomegalovirus exposure and HLA in healthy donors. Findings and limits, study-wide: Association of a missense DCLRE1C variant with TCR beta V- and J-gene trimming was reported in a later analysis. According to a later analysis, most TCR beta chains associated with CMV appeared HLA-restricted.

PCR primers comprised 60 Vbeta and 13 Jbeta primers. Clones were read by immunoSEQ multiplex PCR, and TCRdb kept only the in-frame ones, dropping some. This table holds about 190,000 clones, almost 80% found once. This clone was seen a handful of times. Its antigen remains unknown. Other nucleotide sequences in the sample specify the same CDR3. The donors comprised healthy bone marrow donors. The V end lost 1 base, the J end lost 4 bases, and 10 bases lay between the germline ends. The CDR3 length is 14 residues. Germline assignment: CDR1 MNHEY and CDR2 SMNVEV (reference sequence). This chain connects TRBV27 to TRBJ1-1; D possibly corresponds to TRBD1 (6 bases). This TCR derives from a woman younger than 30 in good health and CMV-seronegative. Sample: PBMCs. CDR3 amino acids: CASSLLQGSTEAFF. Here the CDR3 DNA reads TGTGCCAGCAGTTTATTACAGGGATCCACTGAAGCTTTCTTT.